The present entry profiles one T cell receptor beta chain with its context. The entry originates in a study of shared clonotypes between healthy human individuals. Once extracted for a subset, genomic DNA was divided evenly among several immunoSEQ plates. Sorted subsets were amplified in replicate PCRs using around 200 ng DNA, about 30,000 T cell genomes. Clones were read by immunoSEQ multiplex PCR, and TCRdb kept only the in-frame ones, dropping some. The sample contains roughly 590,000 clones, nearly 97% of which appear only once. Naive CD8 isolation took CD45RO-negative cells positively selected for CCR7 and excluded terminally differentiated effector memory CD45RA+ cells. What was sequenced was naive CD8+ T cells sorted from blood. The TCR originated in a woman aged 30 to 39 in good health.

The CDR3 loop reads CASSLSAGTGVYEQYF. The CDR3 DNA reads as TGTGCCAGCAGTTTATCCGCCGGGACAGGGGTTTACGAGCAGTACTTC. The chain links TRBV27 to TRBJ2-7; 10 bases agree with TRBD1. CDR1 MNHEY and CDR2 SMNVEV come from the germline V gene (reference sequence). J was trimmed by 4 bases and V by 0 bases; bases with no gene match: 6. This CDR3 has 16 amino acids.